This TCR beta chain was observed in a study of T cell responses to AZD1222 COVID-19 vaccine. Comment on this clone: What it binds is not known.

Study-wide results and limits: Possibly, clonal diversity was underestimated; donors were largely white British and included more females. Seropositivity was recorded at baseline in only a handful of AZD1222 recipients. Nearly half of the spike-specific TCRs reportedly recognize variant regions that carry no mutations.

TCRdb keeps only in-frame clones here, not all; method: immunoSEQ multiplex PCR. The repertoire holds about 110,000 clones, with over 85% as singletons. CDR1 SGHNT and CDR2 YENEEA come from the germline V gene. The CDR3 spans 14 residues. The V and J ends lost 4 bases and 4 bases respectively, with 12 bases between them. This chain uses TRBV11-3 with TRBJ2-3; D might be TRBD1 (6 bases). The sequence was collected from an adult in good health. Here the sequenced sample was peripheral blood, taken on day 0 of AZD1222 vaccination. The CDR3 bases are TGTGCCAGCAGCTCAGTACAGGGTTCAGATACGCAGTATTTT. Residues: CASSSVQGSDTQYF.